The sequence of this T cell receptor beta chain was determined in a study of T cell repertoires in cytomegalovirus infection. Study-level information: TCR beta signatures that were public indicated CMV infection and matching HLA type.

General study results and limits: Ex vivo, HLA-C-restricted CMV-specific TCR beta clonotypes prevailed over the rest of the response. Carriers of CMV plus the relevant HLA were identified by cumulative public TCR beta family frequency.

The CDR3 covers 15 residues. The V end lost 5 bases, the J end lost 4 bases, and 17 bases lay between the germline ends. Germline V gene sequence: CDR1 SGHTA, CDR2 FQGNSA. From the reads, TCRdb called clonotypes with MiXCR, one entry per CDR3 protein. The table lists more than 90,000 distinct CDR3 sequences, about a tenth of them singletons. Many counts were recorded for this clonotype. What it recognizes is unknown. This sequence joins TRBV7-2 and TRBJ1-2; D uncertain. Source material: PBMCs, sequenced either directly or after in vitro stimulation (not recorded which). The clonotype comes from a human donor in good health (CMV status not recorded). Some clones in this sample may be carry-over from other donors' samples. The CDR3 protein is CASSQFVGFGYGYTF. In DNA, the CDR3 is TGTGCCAGCAGCCAATTCGTGGGATTCGGCTATGGCTACACCTTC.